Listed below are T cell receptor beta chains from one sample, sequenced in a study of control samples from healthy donors and cancer patients. Sequencing used immunoSEQ multiplex PCR; TCRdb keeps in-frame clones, though not all of them. The sample has roughly 94,000 clones, approximately 84% seen once. Sequences were obtained from PBMCs. The source of these receptors is a man aged 65-85 years with lung cancer. Each CDR3 is given with its conserved first and last residue. Fields, in order: CDR3 length, D gene, V gene, J gene, clone size, CDR3 DNA, CDR3 protein. A D gene is named only where the DNA matches it firmly. Size is omitted from some rows. Given values are once, few, many or a class for expanded clones.

13	NA	TRBV5-1	TRBJ2-7	few	TGCGCCAGCAGCTTAGGGCGGGTGGATGAGCAGTACTTC	CASSLGRVDEQYF
14	NA	TRBV30	TRBJ1-1	NA	TGTGCCTGGAGTGTGTTGGGGGGTAACACTGAAGCTTTCTTT	CAWSVLGGNTEAFF
16	TRBD1	TRBV18	TRBJ2-3	NA	TGTGCCAGCTCACCACTGGGACAGCCGTCCACAGATACGCAGTATTTT	CASSPLGQPSTDTQYF
15	NA	TRBV12-5	TRBJ2-7	few	TGTGCTAGTGGTTTGCAGACGGGTTACTCCTACGAGCAGTACTTC	CASGLQTGYSYEQYF
14	NA	TRBV7-9	TRBJ2-7	NA	TGTGCCAGCAGTTCAAACATGTTATCCTACGAGCAGTACTTC	CASSSNMLSYEQYF
14	NA	TRBV7-8	TRBJ1-5	few	TGTGCCAGCAGCTTAACAGGTTGGCATCAGCCCCAGCATTTT	CASSLTGWHQPQHF
18	TRBD2	TRBV19	TRBJ2-3	NA	TGTGCCAGTAGTATGGGCCTAGCGGGGGGGCTCGGCACAGATACGCAGTATTTT	CASSMGLAGGLGTDTQYF
12	NA	TRBV6-5	TRBJ2-1	NA	TGTGCCAGCAAGAGACAGTCCAATGAGCAGTTCTTC	CASKRQSNEQFF
14	NA	TRBV2	TRBJ1-5	NA	TGTGCCGGCAAAGGGGGGAGCAGCAATCAGCCCCAGCATTTT	CAGKGGSSNQPQHF
16	NA	TRBV21-1	TRBJ1-2	NA	TGTGCCAGCAGCAAAGAATCCCCACACAGGGCCTATGGCTACACCTTC	CASSKESPHRAYGYTF
15	TRBD1	TRBV4-3	TRBJ1-6	NA	TGCGCCAGCAGCCGACAGGGCGGCGAAAATTCACCCCTCCACTTT	CASSRQGGENSPLHF
14	NA	TRBV6-5	TRBJ2-5	NA	TGTGCCAGCAGTCACGGTGCAGGTTCGAGGACCCAGTACTTC	CASSHGAGSRTQYF
15	NA	TRBV6-5	TRBJ1-1	NA	TGTGCCAGCAGTTCCCGATCTGGCTACCTACGGGGAGCTTTCTTT	CASSSRSGYLRGAFF
14	TRBD1	TRBV19	TRBJ2-5	NA	TGTGCCAGTAGTAAGGGACAGGGGGCAGAGACCCAGTACTTC	CASSKGQGAETQYF
14	TRBD2	TRBV5-6	TRBJ2-7	NA	TGTGCCAGCAGCCCCGGGACTAGCGTTTACGAGCAGTACTTC	CASSPGTSVYEQYF
12	NA	TRBV29-1	TRBJ2-7	NA	TGCAGCGTTGAAACCGAGAGCTACGAGCAGTACTTC	CSVETESYEQYF
16	TRBD2	TRBV19	TRBJ2-3	NA	TGTGCCAGTAGTTTAGTGGGGCTAGCGGGGAGGGATACGCAGTATTTT	CASSLVGLAGRDTQYF
14	TRBD1	TRBV18	TRBJ1-6	NA	TGTGCCAGCCGACTCGGGACAGCCAATTCACCCCTCCACTTT	CASRLGTANSPLHF
14	NA	TRBV28	TRBJ2-7	NA	TGTGCCAGCAGTCGTATCATGGGCTCCTACGAGCAGTACTTC	CASSRIMGSYEQYF
16	TRBD1	TRBV24-1	TRBJ1-2	NA	TGTGCCACCAGTGAGCACCAGGGACAGGCTAACTATGGCTACACCTTC	CATSEHQGQANYGYTF
13	NA	TRBV12-3/TRBV12-4	TRBJ1-2	NA	TGTGCCAGCAGTTCCCGGACAGCCTATGGCTACACCTTC	CASSSRTAYGYTF
17	TRBD2	TRBV10-1	TRBJ2-1	NA	TGCGCCAGCTCCAGCCCCGGACTAGCGGGGATGGGAGATGAGCAGTTCTTC	CASSSPGLAGMGDEQFF
15	NA	TRBV9	TRBJ2-3	NA	TGTGCCAGCAGCGTAGGGGGCCGGGGGATCGATACGCAGTATTTT	CASSVGGRGIDTQYF
19	TRBD1	TRBV4-2	TRBJ2-1	NA	TGTGCCAGCAGCCAGACTATATATCCCGGGACAGGGGCGTACAATGAGCAGTTCTTC	CASSQTIYPGTGAYNEQFF
13	TRBD1	TRBV6-5	TRBJ2-1	NA	TGTGCCAGCAGGCAGGGGGCGAGGAATGAGCAGTTCTTC	CASRQGARNEQFF
15	TRBD1	TRBV7-9	TRBJ1-3	NA	TGTGCCAGCAGCCGGGGACAGCGCACAGGAAACACCATATATTTT	CASSRGQRTGNTIYF
16	TRBD2	TRBV9	TRBJ2-1	NA	TGTGCCAGCAGCGTAGTGCGGGGGGACTCCTACAATGAGCAGTTCTTC	CASSVVRGDSYNEQFF
12	NA	TRBV30	TRBJ2-7	NA	TGTGCCTGGAGCGAACATGGCTACGAGCAGTACTTC	CAWSEHGYEQYF
12	NA	TRBV12-3/TRBV12-4	TRBJ1-5	NA	TGTGCCAGCATGACGCGTGGTCAGCCCCAGCATTTT	CASMTRGQPQHF
18	TRBD2	TRBV7-9	TRBJ2-7	NA	TGTGCCAGCAGCCAGGGGACTAGCGGGGGCCAACGGTCCTACGAGCAGTACTTC	CASSQGTSGGQRSYEQYF
17	TRBD2	TRBV7-9	TRBJ2-1	NA	TGTGCCAGCAGCTTTGGCCTCAGGGCGGGGGGTTACAATGAGCAGTTCTTC	CASSFGLRAGGYNEQFF
12	NA	TRBV7-2	TRBJ1-2	few	TGTGCCAGCAGCGAGAGGTCTACTGGCTACACCTTC	CASSERSTGYTF
12	NA	TRBV7-9	TRBJ1-2	NA	TGTGCCAGCAGCGCGGATTTCTATGGCTACACCTTC	CASSADFYGYTF
19	NA	TRBV11-2	TRBJ1-1	few	TGTGCCAGCAGCACCATTACCGGGACAAGAAAGGGGCAGGGAACTGAAGCTTTCTTT	CASSTITGTRKGQGTEAFF
17	NA	TRBV7-9	TRBJ2-1	NA	TGTGCCAGCAGCTTAGCCCCGCCAGCCCTGGGTGTATATGAGCAGTTCTTC	CASSLAPPALGVYEQFF
14	TRBD1	TRBV2	TRBJ1-4	NA	TGTGCCAGCAGCGCGGACAGGATTAATGAAAAACTGTTTTTT	CASSADRINEKLFF
15	NA	TRBV2	TRBJ1-5	NA	TGTGCCAGCAGTGTAACGGACAGAGGTTCCCAGCCCCAGCATTTT	CASSVTDRGSQPQHF
13	NA	TRBV30	TRBJ1-5	NA	TGTGCCTGGACGACAGGCAGCAATCAGCCCCAGCATTTT	CAWTTGSNQPQHF
16	TRBD2	TRBV10-3	TRBJ2-4	NA	TGTGCCATCAGTGAGTCGGGAGGGGCGGCCAAAAACATTCAGTACTTC	CAISESGGAAKNIQYF
15	NA	TRBV4-1	TRBJ2-2	NA	TGCGCCAGCAGCCACGTGGCCAGGGCGGGCGGGGAGCTGTTTTTT	CASSHVARAGGELFF
15	NA	TRBV2	TRBJ2-3	NA	TGTGCCAGCAGTGAACTTGGGCAGGGCGCAGATACGCAGTATTTT	CASSELGQGADTQYF
12	NA	TRBV19	TRBJ2-3	NA	TGTGCCAGTAGTGACCGTCGAGATACGCAGTATTTT	CASSDRRDTQYF
16	NA	TRBV19	TRBJ1-5	NA	TGTGCCAGTAGTGGGGGACAAGGGTGGGGTAATCAGCCCCAGCATTTT	CASSGGQGWGNQPQHF
13	NA	TRBV9	TRBJ1-1	NA	TGTGCCAGCAGCGTAGTCCTACAGATAGAAGCTTTCTTT	CASSVVLQIEAFF
14	TRBD1	TRBV15	TRBJ2-7	NA	TGTGCCACCAGCAGAGGGACAGGGGGCTACGAGCAGTACTTC	CATSRGTGGYEQYF
14	TRBD1	TRBV5-1	TRBJ1-1	NA	TGCGCCAGCAGCCGTCCGGGACAGGGCGGTGAAGCTTTCTTT	CASSRPGQGGEAFF